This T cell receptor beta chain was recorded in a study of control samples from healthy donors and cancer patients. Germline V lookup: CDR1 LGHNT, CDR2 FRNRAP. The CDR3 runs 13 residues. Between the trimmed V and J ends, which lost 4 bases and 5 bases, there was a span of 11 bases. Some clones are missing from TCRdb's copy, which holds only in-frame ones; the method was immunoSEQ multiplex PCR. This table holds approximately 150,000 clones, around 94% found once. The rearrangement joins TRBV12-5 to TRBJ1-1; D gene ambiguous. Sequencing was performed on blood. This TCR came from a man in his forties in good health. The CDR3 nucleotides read TGTGCTAGTGGTTCCAGGTTGGGGACTGAAGCTTTCTTT. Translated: CASGSRLGTEAFF.